A single sample is the source of the 17 T cell receptor beta chains below, sequenced in a study of CD8+CD57+ T cells in acquired aplastic anemia. Both TCR beta VDJ combination and CDR3 sequence profiling were carried out. Genomic DNA was the template for this profiling. MiXCR, run by TCRdb on the reads, gives a single entry per CDR3 protein. The sample includes some 200,000 distinct CDR3 sequences, 34% of them seen just once. Sequencing input: sorted CD4+, CD8+, or CD8+CD57+ T cells (not recorded which) from PBMCs. These receptors were collected from a human donor in good health, serving as a control.

In this sample, this clonotype turned up many times. V gene TRBV7-9 combines with J gene TRBJ1-6; D is undetermined. The CDR3 covers 15 residues. V lost 5 bases, J lost 7 bases, and 15 bases lay in between. CDR1 is SEHNR, CDR2 FQNEAQ, per germline (reference sequence). CDR3 nucleotides: TGTGCCAGCAGCCCCCACCGTTTAGAGAATTCACCCCTCCACTTT. Protein sequence: CASSPHRLENSPLHF.

Worth noting for this clonotype: Given a much more abundant clone one base away, this may be a read error. As the CDR3 is not closed by the conserved phenylalanine or tryptophan, this likely results from a read error. The chain recombines TRBV2 with TRBJ2-5; D is undetermined. The CDR3 contains 13 residues. The V end was cut by 6 bases, the J end by 5 bases, with 13 bases between. CDR1 and CDR2 from the germline V gene are SNHLY and FYNNEI. In DNA, the CDR3 is TGTGCCAGCAGCTTACCTCACCGGGAGACCCAGTACCTC. As protein: CASSLPHRETQYL.

This clonotype has more than one count but fewer than ten. The J gene is TRBJ2-2, the V gene TRBV2; 7 nucleotides agree with TRBD2. There are 15 residues in the CDR3. With V trimmed by 2 bases and J by 0 bases, 0 bases remained unmatched. CDR1 is SNHLY, CDR2 FYNNEI, per germline. The CDR3 nucleotides are TGTGCCAGCAGTGAACGGGAGGCGAACACCGGGGAGCTGTTTTTT. Encoded protein: CASSEREANTGELFF. The whole variable domain, remainder taken from reference TRBV2 and TRBJ2-2, is EPEVTQTPSHQVTQMGQEVILRCVPISNHLYFYWYRQILGQKVEFLVSFYNNEISEKSEIFDDQFSVERPDGSNFTLKIRSTKLEDSAMYFCASSEREANTGELFFGEGSRLTVL.

This clonotype has a count of ten or more. V gene TRBV2 combines with J gene TRBJ1-1; 9 bases agree with TRBD1. The germline CDR1 and CDR2 sequences are SNHLY and FYNNEI. V shed 5 bases and J 3 bases; nucleotides not matched to a gene: 1. CDR3 length: 13 residues. CDR3 sequence reads: CASSRDRDTEAFF. Here the CDR3 DNA reads TGTGCCAGCAGTAGGGACAGGGACACTGAAGCTTTCTTT.

To note about this clonotype: A much larger clone is a single base away; this may be a read error. This chain links TRBV7-3 with TRBJ2-7; unclear D gene. Trimming took off 5 bases at V and 2 bases at J, with 4 bases between the two ends. This CDR3 has 11 amino acids. The germline gives CDR1 SGHTA, CDR2 FQGTGA. The CDR3 sequence: CASSQPYEQYF. CDR3 nucleotides: TGTGCCAGCAGCCAGCCCTACGAGCAGTACTTC.

The rearrangement uses TRBV5-6 and TRBJ1-1; a weak D match, TRBD1 (5 bases). The CDR3 has 17 residues. CDR1 is SGHDT and CDR2 is YYEEEE in the germline V gene. V was trimmed by 4 bases and J by 3 bases, leaving 22 bases between them. CDR3 DNA: TGTGCCAGCAGCCTTGTCGGTTTGGGGCGCTGGGACACTGAAGCTTTCTTT. Translation gives CASSLVGLGRWDTEAFF.

This clonotype was detected only a few times. The chain links TRBV11-1 to TRBJ2-1; 12 positions agree with TRBD2. Germline V gene sequence: CDR1 SGHAT, CDR2 FQDESV (reference sequence). The trim removed 4 bases at V and 9 bases at J, leaving 7 bases unmatched. This CDR3 has 15 residues. DNA for the CDR3: TGTGCCAGCAGCTCCTCGGCGACTAGCGGGGGTGAGCAGTTCTTC. This sequence encodes CASSSSATSGGEQFF.

Comments on this clonotype: With a much larger clone just one base away, this may be a read error. The V gene is TRBV7-9, the J gene TRBJ1-3; the D gene is possibly TRBD1 (5 bases). The germline V gene has CDR1 SEHNR and CDR2 FQNEAQ (reference sequence). CDR3 size: 15 residues. CDR3 sequence: CASRRTGPSGNAIYF. The CDR3 bases are TGTGCCAGCAGACGTACAGGTCCCTCTGGAAACGCCATATATTTT.

This clonotype was detected many times. The rearrangement joins TRBV7-2 to TRBJ2-5; 10 bases fit TRBD1. CDR1 is SGHTA, CDR2 FQGNSA, per germline. V shed 2 bases, J shed 5 bases, and the junction held 8 bases outside the gene matches. The CDR3 runs to 16 residues. CDR3 region: CASSLWRQGAGETQYF. The CDR3 DNA is TGTGCCAGCAGCTTATGGAGACAGGGGGCAGGGGAGACCCAGTACTTC.

This chain uses TRBV6-5 with TRBJ1-2; D unresolved. Trimming took off 4 bases at V and 14 bases at J, with 11 bases between the two ends. Germline CDR1 MNHEY, CDR2 SVGAGI. The CDR3 sequence is 10 residues long. The CDR3 protein is CASSFLTGTF. Here the CDR3 DNA reads TGTGCCAGCAGTTTTTTGACGGGAACCTTC.

The rearrangement joins TRBV10-1 to TRBJ1-2; tentative D call: TRBD1 (6 bases). V was shortened by 3 bases and J by 6 bases, with 17 bases between the two germline ends. CDR1 and CDR2 (germline): WNHNN, SYGVQD (reference sequence). This CDR3 comprises 15 residues. This CDR3 reads CASSEWVGGEDGYTF. DNA for the CDR3: TGCGCCAGCAGTGAATGGGTAGGGGGAGAGGATGGCTACACCTTC.

This clonotype has ten or more counts. The rearrangement joins TRBV5-1 to TRBJ2-3; D possibly corresponds to TRBD2 (6 bases). The V and J ends lost 0 bases and 0 bases respectively, with 8 bases between them. Germline CDR1 is SGHRS and CDR2 is YFSETQ. The CDR3 extends over 15 amino acids. The CDR3 DNA follows: TGCGCCAGCAGCTTGGTGGGGGGAAGCACAGATACGCAGTATTTT. Translation gives CASSLVGGSTDTQYF.

The chain carries TRBV29-1 and TRBJ2-5; 9 nucleotides line up with TRBD1. The germline gives CDR1 SQVTM, CDR2 ANQGSEA. The CDR3 has 16 residues. V gave up 0 bases and J gave up 5 bases; unmatched junction bases: 10. The CDR3 reads CSVEETGGVGSETQYF. The CDR3 DNA sequence: TGCAGCGTTGAAGAAACAGGGGGCGTCGGGTCCGAGACCCAGTACTTC. Using reference TRBV29-1 and TRBJ2-5 for the parts outside the CDR3, the full variable domain is SAVISQKPSRDICQRGTSLTIQCQVDSQVTMMFWYRQQPGQSLTLIATANQGSEATYESGFVIDKFPISRPNLTFSTLTVSNMSPEDSSIYLCSVEETGGVGSETQYFGPGTRLLVL.

This clonotype was picked up many times. This chain links TRBV29-1 with TRBJ1-1; unclear D gene. The V and J ends lost 6 bases and 0 bases respectively, with 11 bases between them. The germline gives CDR1 SQVTM, CDR2 ANQGSEA. The CDR3 loop spans 13 amino acids. CDR3 protein: CSVEKTMNTEAFF. In nucleotides, the CDR3 is TGCAGCGTAGAAAAAACTATGAACACTGAAGCTTTCTTT.

This clonotype was counted ten times or more. V gene TRBV20-1 combines with J gene TRBJ2-3, with 7 bases fitting TRBD2. CDR1 and CDR2 (germline): DFQATT, SNEGSKA (reference sequence). The CDR3 contains 15 residues. J gave up 6 bases and V 0 bases, and 9 bases lay outside the gene matches. The CDR3 sequence is CSARDPRLAGDTQYF. The CDR3 DNA follows: TGCAGTGCTAGAGATCCCAGACTAGCAGGGGATACGCAGTATTTT.

The J gene is TRBJ2-1, the V gene TRBV11-2, with D possibly matching TRBD2 (6 bases). Germline-derived CDR1 and CDR2 are SGHAT and FQNNGV. V lost 0 bases, J lost 0 bases, and 9 bases lay in between. The CDR3 runs 16 residues. CDR3 region: CASSLERGSSYNEQFF. The CDR3 bases are TGTGCCAGCAGCTTAGAGCGGGGAAGCTCCTACAATGAGCAGTTCTTC.

This sequence joins TRBV10-1 and TRBJ1-1; no definite D call. This CDR3 is built from 13 residues. V gave up 8 bases and J gave up 3 bases, with 13 bases separating them. The germline V gene encodes CDR1 WNHNN and CDR2 SYGVQD (reference sequence). This CDR3 is CASRYRYDTEAFF. The CDR3 nucleotides are TGCGCCAGCCGTTACAGATATGACACTGAAGCTTTCTTT.